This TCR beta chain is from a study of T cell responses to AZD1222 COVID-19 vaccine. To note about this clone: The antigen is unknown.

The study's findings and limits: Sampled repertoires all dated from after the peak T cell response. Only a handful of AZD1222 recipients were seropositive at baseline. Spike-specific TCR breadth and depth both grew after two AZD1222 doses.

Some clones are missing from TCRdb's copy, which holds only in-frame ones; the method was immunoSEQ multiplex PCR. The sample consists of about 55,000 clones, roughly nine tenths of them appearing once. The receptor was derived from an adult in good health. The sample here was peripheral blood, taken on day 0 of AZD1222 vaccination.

CDR3 amino acids: CSASPASTDTQYF. The CDR3 nucleotides are TGCAGTGCTAGTCCGGCTAGCACAGATACGCAGTATTTT. The chain couples TRBV20-1 to TRBJ2-3, with D unresolved. The germline V gene encodes CDR1 DFQATT and CDR2 SNEGSKA (reference sequence). The CDR3 has 13 amino acids. Between the trimmed V and J ends, which lost 3 bases and 0 bases, there was a span of 7 bases.